These T cell receptor beta chains were read from a single sample in a study of blood T cell repertoires in COVID-19. The table came from immunoSEQ multiplex PCR; TCRdb's copy has only in-frame clones and leaves some out. The table includes approximately 51,000 clones, under 95% detected once. Specimen: peripheral blood. Receptors were obtained from a man between 65 and 85 years old with active COVID-19. Each CDR3 is given without its conserved first and last residue. The order of the fields is J gene, CDR3 length, V gene, CDR3 protein.

J gene: TRBJ2-7
CDR3 length: 12
V gene: TRBV11-2
CDR3 protein: ASTASQGTYEQY

J gene: TRBJ2-6
CDR3 length: 13
V gene: TRBV27
CDR3 protein: ASTGGLAGANVLT

J gene: TRBJ2-7
CDR3 length: 14
V gene: TRBV21-1
CDR3 protein: ASSKCGLAGGYEQY

J gene: TRBJ2-7
CDR3 length: 13
V gene: TRBV27
CDR3 protein: ASSLEPVPPSEQY

J gene: TRBJ1-4
CDR3 length: 13
V gene: TRBV28
CDR3 protein: ASSPKGVGKEKLF

J gene: TRBJ2-7
CDR3 length: 14
V gene: TRBV28
CDR3 protein: ASSLPPGQGAYEQY

J gene: TRBJ1-5
CDR3 length: 15
V gene: TRBV24-1
CDR3 protein: ATSPGGTGHSNQPQH

J gene: TRBJ1-1
CDR3 length: 13
V gene: TRBV7-2
CDR3 protein: ASSSTGTPNTEAF

J gene: TRBJ2-2
CDR3 length: 13
V gene: TRBV18
CDR3 protein: ASSRQPSDTGELF

J gene: TRBJ2-5
CDR3 length: 13
V gene: TRBV7-3
CDR3 protein: ASSRLSGGAETQY

J gene: TRBJ2-1
CDR3 length: 16
V gene: TRBV18
CDR3 protein: ASSPLIRLAGEHNEQF

J gene: TRBJ2-7
CDR3 length: 16
V gene: TRBV2
CDR3 protein: ASNLSPSLSGGVYEQY

J gene: TRBJ2-1
CDR3 length: 14
V gene: TRBV3-1/TRBV3-2
CDR3 protein: ASSRFAGARDNEQF